Below are 13 T cell receptor beta chains sequenced from a single sample in a study of T-cell reconstitution after alpha-beta-depleted transplantation in children. As it was prepared, the TCRbeta library received unique molecular identifiers. TCRdb processed the PCR reads anew with MiXCR; each CDR3 protein has one entry. The sample shows hundreds of thousands of distinct CDR3 sequences, around 15% of them seen only once. This sample comprised PBMCs, mostly from graft donor cells, obtained 360 days after TCRalphabeta/CD19-depleted stem cell transplant. The source of these receptors is a male patient aged 2-10 years who had a stem cell transplant for acute lymphoblastic leukemia, so the T cells may come from the graft donor.

The chain combines TRBV28 with TRBJ1-5; a weak D match, TRBD1 (6 bases). The CDR3 has 15 residues. Trimming removed 2 bases at V and 1 base at J, with 9 bases between. The germline gives CDR1 MDHEN, CDR2 SYDVKM. In DNA form, the CDR3 reads TGTGCCAGCAGTTTACCTCAGGGGAGCAATCAGCCCCAGCATTTT. Translation: CASSLPQGSNQPQHF.

This clonotype was seen many times. The chain recombines TRBV7-3 with TRBJ2-7; 10 bases agree with TRBD1. Germline lookup yields CDR1 SGHTA and CDR2 FQGTGA. The CDR3 spans 15 residues. V dropped 1 base and J dropped 3; count of bases not matched to a gene: 3. CDR3 nucleotides: TGTGCCAGCAGCTTAAATGGACAGGGGGGCTACGAGCAGTACTTC. This sequence encodes CASSLNGQGGYEQYF.

To note about this clonotype: A read error is possible here, since a much larger clone lies one base away. The rearrangement uses TRBV6-2 or TRBV6-3 and TRBJ2-1; 12 bases line up with TRBD2. This CDR3 has 15 amino acids. In germline, CDR1 is MNHEY, CDR2 SVGEGT. V lost 6 bases, J lost 3 bases, and 3 bases stayed unmatched. This CDR3 reads CASSKLAGGYNEQFF. Written as DNA, the CDR3 is TGTGCCAGCAGCAAACTAGCGGGAGGCTACAATGAGCAGTTCTTC.

V is TRBV12-3 or TRBV12-4 and J is TRBJ2-3; D might be TRBD2 (6 bases). CDR3 size: 13 residues. Deletions cut 3 bases from V and 6 bases from J, with 10 bases between. CDR3 protein: CASSFLGGDTQYF. CDR3 DNA: TGTGCCAGCAGTTTCCTTGGGGGGGATACGCAGTATTTT.

V usage is TRBV19 and J usage is TRBJ2-7; TRBD2 might be the D (6 bases). CDR3 length: 14 residues. V was shortened by 5 bases and J by 2 bases, with 13 bases between the two germline ends. Germline loops: CDR1 LNHDA, CDR2 SQIVND (reference sequence). This CDR3 reads CASSSPGLTYEQYF. The CDR3 region has the DNA TGTGCCAGTAGTTCTCCGGGACTCACCTACGAGCAGTACTTC.

The chain combines TRBV20-1 with TRBJ2-3, with D uncertain. V lost 4 bases to trimming and J lost 0 bases, with 17 bases between them. The CDR3 length is 16 residues. Looked up from germline, CDR1 is DFQATT and CDR2 is SNEGSKA (reference sequence). CDR3 loop: CSAISAAVSSTDTQYF. In DNA form, the CDR3 reads TGCAGTGCTATCTCGGCGGCGGTGTCTAGCACAGATACGCAGTATTTT.

This clonotype has only a few counts. A read error may account for a junction end that differs from germline. V usage is TRBV12-3 or TRBV12-4 and J usage is TRBJ1-1; no clear D. This CDR3 comprises 12 residues. The CDR3 nucleotides read TGTGCCAGCAGCCACCTGAAAACTGAAGCTTTCTTT. It specifies CASSHLKTEAFF.

This clonotype was recorded at least ten times. V usage is TRBV29-1 and J usage is TRBJ1-2, with a tentative D call TRBD1 (6 bases). Trimming took off 7 bases at V and 4 bases at J, with 16 bases between the two ends. This CDR3 has 13 amino acids. Germline CDR1 is SQVTM and CDR2 is ANQGSEA. The CDR3 DNA reads as TGCAGCGATGATTCAGGGGACGTCTATGGCTACACCTTC. Encoded protein: CSDDSGDVYGYTF.

This clonotype was detected many times. The V call is TRBV6-5, the J call TRBJ2-7, with D hard to call. This CDR3 comprises 15 residues. The V gene's germline CDR1 is MNHEY and CDR2 SVGAGI. V lost 0 bases and J lost 1, with 10 bases in between. The CDR3 DNA follows: TGTGCCAGCAGTTACTCTGGAGCGCTTTCCTACGAGCAGTACTTC. Encoded protein: CASSYSGALSYEQYF.

The V gene is TRBV28, the J gene TRBJ2-3; the D gene is possibly TRBD1 (6 bases). The CDR3 consists of 17 residues. The germline V and J ends were trimmed by 3 bases and 1 base, with 17 bases remaining between them. Germline CDR1 reads MDHEN; CDR2 reads SYDVKM. The CDR3 DNA reads TGTGCCAGCAGTTTGGGCAGGGGCTGGGCACGCACAGATACGCAGTATTTT. Encoded protein: CASSLGRGWARTDTQYF. Full variable domain (rest looked up from reference TRBV28 and TRBJ2-3): DVKVTQSSRYLVKRTGEKVFLECVQDMDHENMFWYRQDPGLGLRLIYFSYDVKMKEKGDIPEGYSVSREKKERFSLILESASTNQTSMYLCASSLGRGWARTDTQYFGPGTRLTVL.

This clonotype showed up just once. The chain carries TRBV4-1 and TRBJ2-5, with TRBD2 matching over 16 bases. The V and J ends lost 2 bases and 1 base, in that order; junction bases with no gene match: 10. Germline loops: CDR1 MGHRA, CDR2 YSYEKL. The CDR3 consists of 20 residues. The CDR3 protein is CASSQPRGTSGRVPQETQYF. The CDR3, as DNA: TGCGCCAGCAGCCAACCTAGGGGGACTAGCGGGAGGGTTCCCCAAGAGACCCAGTACTTC.

There are a few counts of this clonotype. The chain recombines TRBV12-3 or TRBV12-4 with TRBJ2-6; D possibly corresponds to TRBD1 (6 bases). CDR3 size: 17 residues. Deletions cut 5 bases from V and 2 bases from J, with 16 bases between. In nucleotides, the CDR3 is TGTGCCAGCAGTCCCCTACAGGGATCACCTGGGGCCAACGTCCTGACTTTC. It yields the protein CASSPLQGSPGANVLTF.

Only a few counts were recorded for this clonotype. This sequence joins TRBV4-1 and TRBJ1-1; no firm D call. CDR1 is MGHRA and CDR2 is YSYEKL in the germline V gene. The CDR3 is 17 residues long. V was trimmed by 4 bases and J by 3 bases, leaving 21 bases between them. The CDR3 DNA reads TGCGCCAGCAGCCTCTCACCGATAGGAAGTTTGGACACTGAAGCTTTCTTT. This codes for CASSLSPIGSLDTEAFF.